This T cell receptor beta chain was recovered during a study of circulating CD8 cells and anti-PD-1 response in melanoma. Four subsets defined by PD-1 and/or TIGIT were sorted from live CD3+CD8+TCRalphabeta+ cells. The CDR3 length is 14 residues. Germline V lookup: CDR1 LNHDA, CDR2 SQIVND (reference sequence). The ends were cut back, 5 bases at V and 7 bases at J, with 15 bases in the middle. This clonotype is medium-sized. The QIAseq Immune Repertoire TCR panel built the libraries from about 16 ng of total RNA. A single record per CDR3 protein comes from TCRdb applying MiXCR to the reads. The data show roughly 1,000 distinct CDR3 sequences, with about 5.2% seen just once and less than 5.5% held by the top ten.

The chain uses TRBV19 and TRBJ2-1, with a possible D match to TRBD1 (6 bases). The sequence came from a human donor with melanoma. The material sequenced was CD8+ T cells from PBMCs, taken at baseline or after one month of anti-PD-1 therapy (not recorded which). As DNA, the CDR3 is TGTGCCAGTAGTCCCTATGTAGGGGGAAATGAGCAGTTCTTC. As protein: CASSPYVGGNEQFF.